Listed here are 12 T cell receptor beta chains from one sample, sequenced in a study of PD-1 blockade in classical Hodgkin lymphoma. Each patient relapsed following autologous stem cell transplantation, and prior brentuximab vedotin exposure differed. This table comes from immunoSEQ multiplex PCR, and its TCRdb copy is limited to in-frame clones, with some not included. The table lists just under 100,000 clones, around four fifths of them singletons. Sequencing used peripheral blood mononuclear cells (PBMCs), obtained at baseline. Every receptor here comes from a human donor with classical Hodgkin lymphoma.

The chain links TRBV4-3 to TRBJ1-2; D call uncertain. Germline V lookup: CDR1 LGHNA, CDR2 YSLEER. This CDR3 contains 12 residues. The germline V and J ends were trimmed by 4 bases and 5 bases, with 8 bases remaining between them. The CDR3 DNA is TGCGCCAGCAGCCCAGACGGGTATGGCTACACCTTC. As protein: CASSPDGYGYTF.

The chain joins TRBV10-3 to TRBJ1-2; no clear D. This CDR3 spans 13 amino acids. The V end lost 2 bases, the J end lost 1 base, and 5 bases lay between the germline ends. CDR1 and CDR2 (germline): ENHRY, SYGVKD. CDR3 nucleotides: TGTGCCATCAGTGAGGGCCTTAACTATGGCTACACCTTC. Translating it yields CAISEGLNYGYTF.

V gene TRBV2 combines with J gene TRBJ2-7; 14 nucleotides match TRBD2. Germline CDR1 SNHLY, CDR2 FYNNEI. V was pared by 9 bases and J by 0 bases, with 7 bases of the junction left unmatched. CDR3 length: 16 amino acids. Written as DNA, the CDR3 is TGTGCCAGATCCTTTGGACTAGCGGGAGGCTCCTACGAGCAGTACTTC. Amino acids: CARSFGLAGGSYEQYF.

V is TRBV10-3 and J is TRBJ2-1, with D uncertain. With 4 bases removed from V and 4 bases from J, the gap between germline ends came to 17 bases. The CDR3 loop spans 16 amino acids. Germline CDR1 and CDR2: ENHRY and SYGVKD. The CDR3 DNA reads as TGTGCCATCAGTGGGCAGGAGACTCGCTCATACAATGAGCAGTTCTTC. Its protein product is CAISGQETRSYNEQFF.

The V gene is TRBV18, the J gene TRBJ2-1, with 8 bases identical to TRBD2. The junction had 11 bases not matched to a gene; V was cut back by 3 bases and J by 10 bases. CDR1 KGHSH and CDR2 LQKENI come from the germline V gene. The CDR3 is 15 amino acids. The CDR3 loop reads CASSPLGTSVGEQFF. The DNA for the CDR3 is TGTGCCAGCTCACCCCTTGGGACTAGTGTAGGCGAGCAGTTCTTC.

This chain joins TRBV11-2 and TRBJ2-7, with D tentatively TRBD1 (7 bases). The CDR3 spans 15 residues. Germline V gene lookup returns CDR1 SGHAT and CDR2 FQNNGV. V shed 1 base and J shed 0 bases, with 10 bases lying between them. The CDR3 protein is CASSLGRGHSYEQYF. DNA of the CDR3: TGTGCCAGCAGCTTAGGGAGGGGGCACTCCTACGAGCAGTACTTC.

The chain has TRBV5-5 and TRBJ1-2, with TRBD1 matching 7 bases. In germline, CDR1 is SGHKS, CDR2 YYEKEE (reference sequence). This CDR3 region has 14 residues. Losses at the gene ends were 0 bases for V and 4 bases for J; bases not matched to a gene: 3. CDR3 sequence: CASSLVAGGYGYTF. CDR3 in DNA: TGTGCCAGCAGCTTGGTAGCAGGGGGCTATGGCTACACCTTC.

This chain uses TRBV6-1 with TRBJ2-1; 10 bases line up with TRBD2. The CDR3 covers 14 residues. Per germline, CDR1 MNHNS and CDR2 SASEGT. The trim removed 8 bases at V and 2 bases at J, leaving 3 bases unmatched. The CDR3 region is CASRTSGTYNEQFF. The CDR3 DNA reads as TGTGCCAGCCGGACTAGCGGCACCTACAATGAGCAGTTCTTC.

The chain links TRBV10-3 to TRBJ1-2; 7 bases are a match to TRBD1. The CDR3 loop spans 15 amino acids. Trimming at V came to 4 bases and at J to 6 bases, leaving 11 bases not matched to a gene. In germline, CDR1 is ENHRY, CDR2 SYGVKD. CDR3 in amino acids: CAISVLPTGADGYTF. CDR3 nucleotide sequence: TGTGCCATCAGTGTCCTCCCCACAGGGGCGGATGGCTACACCTTC.

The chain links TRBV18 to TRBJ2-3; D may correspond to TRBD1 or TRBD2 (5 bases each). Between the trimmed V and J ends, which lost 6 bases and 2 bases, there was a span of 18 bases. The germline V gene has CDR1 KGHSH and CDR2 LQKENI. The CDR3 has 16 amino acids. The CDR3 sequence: CASSPQGFGNTDTQYF. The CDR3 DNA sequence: TGTGCCAGCTCGCCTCAGGGATTCGGGAACACAGATACGCAGTATTTT.

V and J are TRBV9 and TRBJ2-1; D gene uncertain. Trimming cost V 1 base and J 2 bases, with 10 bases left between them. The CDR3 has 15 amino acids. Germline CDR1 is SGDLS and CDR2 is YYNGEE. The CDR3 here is CASSVRATPYNEQFF. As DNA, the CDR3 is TGTGCCAGCAGCGTACGGGCAACCCCCTACAATGAGCAGTTCTTC. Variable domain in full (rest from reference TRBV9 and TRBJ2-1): DSGVTQTPKHLITATGQRVTLRCSPRSGDLSVYWYQQSLDQGLQFLIQYYNGEERAKGNILERFSAQQFPDLHSELNLSSLELGDSALYFCASSVRATPYNEQFFGPGTRLTVL.

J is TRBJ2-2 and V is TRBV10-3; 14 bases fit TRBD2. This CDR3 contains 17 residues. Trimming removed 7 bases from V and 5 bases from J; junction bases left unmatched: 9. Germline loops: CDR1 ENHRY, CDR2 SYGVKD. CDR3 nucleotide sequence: TGTGCCATCACCGAAGGACTAGCGGGAGGAGGGACCGGGGAGCTGTTTTTT. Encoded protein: CAITEGLAGGGTGELFF.